A selection of T cell receptor beta chains follows, all from one sample in a study of blood T cell repertoires in COVID-19. TCRdb's table, derived via immunoSEQ multiplex PCR, lists solely in-frame clones and lacks some. Of tens of thousands of clones in the sample, 86% were seen once. The source material was PBMCs or T cells enriched from blood (not recorded which). Receptor source: a woman aged 50 to 65 who had recovered from COVID-19. The CDR3 runs from the conserved cysteine through the conserved F or W. D genes are given only for firm matches. Clone size is shown for a subset of rows, as once, few, many or a class of expanded clone.

TGTGCCAGTATTACTCAGGGGGCGGGAAACACTGAAGCTTTCTTT	CASITQGAGNTEAFF	15	TRBD1	TRBJ1-1	TRBV19	NA
TGTGCCAGCAGCCAAACAGGGGGTTCTAACTATGGCTACACCTTC	CASSQTGGSNYGYTF	15	TRBD1	TRBJ1-2	TRBV9	NA
TGTGCCAGCAGCTCTACCGGGGGAGCTAATGAAAAACTGTTTTTT	CASSSTGGANEKLFF	15	NA	TRBJ1-4	TRBV7-9	NA
TGTGCCAGCAGAGTACAGGGTGCGCATGGCTACACCTTC	CASRVQGAHGYTF	13	NA	TRBJ1-2	TRBV2	few
TGTGCCAGCAGCTCTAGCGGGAGTCCGGGCGGGGAGCTGTTTTTT	CASSSSGSPGGELFF	15	TRBD2	TRBJ2-2	TRBV7-2	NA
TGTGCCAGCATCCTAGCGACAGGGGCGGAGCCCCAGCATTTT	CASILATGAEPQHF	14	TRBD1	TRBJ1-5	TRBV28	NA
TGTGCCAGCAGTCGCCTCCGGGGCACCGGGGAGCTGTTTTTT	CASSRLRGTGELFF	14	NA	TRBJ2-2	TRBV11-1	NA
TGTGCCAGCAGCCCAGGGGTAGCGGGGAACAACTACGAGCAGTACTTC	CASSPGVAGNNYEQYF	16	TRBD2	TRBJ2-7	TRBV7-8	NA
TGTGCCAGCAGCCAAGCGGAGTCGAACACCGGGGAGCTGTTTTTT	CASSQAESNTGELFF	15	NA	TRBJ2-2	TRBV4-2	NA
TGTGCCAGCAGCTTAGAGCGGCAGGGCGGGGGAGAGACCCAGTACTTC	CASSLERQGGGETQYF	16	TRBD2	TRBJ2-5	TRBV7-6	NA
TGTGCCAGCAGTGAAGCCAGGGGTGGCGGGGAGCTGTTTTTT	CASSEARGGGELFF	14	NA	TRBJ2-2	TRBV2	once
TGCGCCAGCAGCTTGGAGGGACTAGCGGGAGTGGATACGCAGTATTTT	CASSLEGLAGVDTQYF	16	TRBD2	TRBJ2-3	TRBV5-1	NA
TGTGCCAGCAGCTTACGGGCGGGAGGGCCCCCAAACTACGAGCAGTACTTC	CASSLRAGGPPNYEQYF	17	TRBD2	TRBJ2-7	TRBV11-2	NA
TGTGCCAGCAGTCCTAGCGGGGGGGCCTACGAGCAGTACTTC	CASSPSGGAYEQYF	14	TRBD2	TRBJ2-7	TRBV25-1	NA
TGTGCCAGCAGCTTATCCCCTATTGGTGAGCAGTACTTC	CASSLSPIGEQYF	13	NA	TRBJ2-7	TRBV7-2	NA
TGTGCCAGCAGCTACATAGCGGCCTCCGGCGGTGAGCAGTTCTTC	CASSYIAASGGEQFF	15	NA	TRBJ2-1	TRBV28	NA
TGTGCCAGCGGGTACAGGGTCCATGAGCAGTTCTTC	CASGYRVHEQFF	12	NA	TRBJ2-1	TRBV27	NA
TGTGCCAGCAGTGACTTAGCGGGGGCTTACAATGAGCAGTTCTTC	CASSDLAGAYNEQFF	15	TRBD2	TRBJ2-1	TRBV6-4	NA
TGTGCCAGCAGCTCACAGGGTATCACTGAAGCTTTCTTT	CASSSQGITEAFF	13	NA	TRBJ1-1	TRBV7-9	NA
TGTGCCAGCAGGCCCCTCAGGGGCAGAGAGACCCAGTACTTC	CASRPLRGRETQYF	14	NA	TRBJ2-5	TRBV5-8	few
TGTGCCAGCAGCTACTCCCCTTTTGCAGGCTATGAGCAGTTCTTC	CASSYSPFAGYEQFF	15	NA	TRBJ2-1	TRBV6-5	NA
TGTGCCAGCAGCCCGACTAGCGGGAGCGATTACGAGCAGTACTTC	CASSPTSGSDYEQYF	15	TRBD2	TRBJ2-7	TRBV11-2	NA
TGTGCCAGCAGCTTAGAAGCGGGGGGGAACAATGAGCAGTTCTTC	CASSLEAGGNNEQFF	15	TRBD2	TRBJ2-1	TRBV7-2	NA
TGTGCCAGCAGCTCCACCGGGACTAGAGTATCCTACGAGCAGTACTTC	CASSSTGTRVSYEQYF	16	TRBD2	TRBJ2-7	TRBV5-4	NA
TGTGCCAGCAGCCGACAGGGTACTAATTCACCCCTCCACTTT	CASSRQGTNSPLHF	14	TRBD1	TRBJ1-6	TRBV7-3	few
TGCGCCAGCAGCATCCCTAGCGGGGGAAAGACCCAGTACTTC	CASSIPSGGKTQYF	14	TRBD2	TRBJ2-5	TRBV5-1	once
TGTGCCAGCGGGAGCGGGCCCTCCTACGAGCAGTACTTC	CASGSGPSYEQYF	13	NA	TRBJ2-7	TRBV6-5	NA
TGTGCCAGCAGCTTCAAACAGGGAGCTACGACTAATGAAAAACTGTTTTTT	CASSFKQGATTNEKLFF	17	NA	TRBJ1-4	TRBV5-6	once
TGTGCCAGCAGCTTACGGGGGGTCAATCAGCCCCAGCATTTT	CASSLRGVNQPQHF	14	NA	TRBJ1-5	TRBV7-6	NA
TGTGCCAGCCGGGGGTTCAATGAAAAACTGTTTTTT	CASRGFNEKLFF	12	NA	TRBJ1-4	TRBV12-3/TRBV12-4	NA
TGTGCCAGTAGTGACAGACCGAATCAGCCCCAGCATTTT	CASSDRPNQPQHF	13	NA	TRBJ1-5	TRBV19	NA
TGTGCCAGTAGTTCGACGGACTCTAATGAAAAACTGTTTTTT	CASSSTDSNEKLFF	14	NA	TRBJ1-4	TRBV19	NA
TGTGCCAGCAGCTCACAAACCGGGACAGCTAATTCACCCCTCCACTTT	CASSSQTGTANSPLHF	16	TRBD1	TRBJ1-6	TRBV9	NA
TGTGCCAGCAGCTTTACCGGGACAGGGGGGGTCGGCTCCTACGAGCAGTACTTC	CASSFTGTGGVGSYEQYF	18	TRBD1	TRBJ2-7	TRBV7-2	NA
TGTGCCAGCAGTTTGAGACAAGAGACCCAGTACTTC	CASSLRQETQYF	12	NA	TRBJ2-5	TRBV28	NA
TGTGCCAGCAGCTTGAGTGGCAGGGGGCGAGAGACCCAGTACTTC	CASSLSGRGRETQYF	15	TRBD1	TRBJ2-5	TRBV5-4	NA
TGTGCCAGCAGCCTGGTTCGGGGACAAAGACAAGAGACCCAGTACTTC	CASSLVRGQRQETQYF	16	NA	TRBJ2-5	TRBV5-8	NA